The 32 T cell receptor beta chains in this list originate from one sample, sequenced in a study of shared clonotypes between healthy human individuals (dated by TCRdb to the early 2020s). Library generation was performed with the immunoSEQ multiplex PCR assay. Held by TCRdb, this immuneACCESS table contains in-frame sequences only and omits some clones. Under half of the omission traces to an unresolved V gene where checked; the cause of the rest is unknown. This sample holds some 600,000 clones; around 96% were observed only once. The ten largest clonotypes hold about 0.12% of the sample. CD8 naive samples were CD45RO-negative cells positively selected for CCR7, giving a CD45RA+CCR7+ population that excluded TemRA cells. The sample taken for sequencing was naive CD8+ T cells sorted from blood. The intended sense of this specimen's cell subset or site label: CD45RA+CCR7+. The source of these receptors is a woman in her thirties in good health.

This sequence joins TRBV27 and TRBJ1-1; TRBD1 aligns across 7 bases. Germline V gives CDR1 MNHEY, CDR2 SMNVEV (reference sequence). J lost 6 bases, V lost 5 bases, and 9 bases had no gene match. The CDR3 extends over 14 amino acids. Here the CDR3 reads CASSPGTASAEAFF. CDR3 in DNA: TGTGCCAGCAGTCCTGGGACAGCGAGCGCTGAAGCTTTCTTT.

As DNA, the CDR3 is TGTGCCAGCAGTTTATGGAGCCTCAGGGAGGATTTCTATGGCTACACCTTC. This codes for CASSLWSLREDFYGYTF. V is TRBV28 and J is TRBJ1-2; tentatively, D is TRBD1 (5 bases). Germline V lookup: CDR1 MDHEN, CDR2 SYDVKM. The CDR3 runs 17 residues. V shed 0 bases and J shed 4 bases, with 18 bases lying between them.

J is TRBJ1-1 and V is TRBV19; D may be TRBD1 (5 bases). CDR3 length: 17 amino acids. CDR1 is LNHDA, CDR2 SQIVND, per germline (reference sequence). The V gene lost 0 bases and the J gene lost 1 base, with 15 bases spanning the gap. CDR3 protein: CASSIDLLGAENTEAFF. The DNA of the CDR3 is TGTGCCAGTAGTATAGATCTTCTAGGGGCTGAGAACACTGAAGCTTTCTTT.

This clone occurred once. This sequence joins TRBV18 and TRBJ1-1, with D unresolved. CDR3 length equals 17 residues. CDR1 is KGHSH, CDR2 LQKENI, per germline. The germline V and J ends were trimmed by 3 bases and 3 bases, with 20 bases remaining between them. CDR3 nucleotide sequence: TGTGCCAGCTCACCGCTAGGCCTAAGTTTACGTTACACTGAAGCTTTCTTT. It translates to CASSPLGLSLRYTEAFF.

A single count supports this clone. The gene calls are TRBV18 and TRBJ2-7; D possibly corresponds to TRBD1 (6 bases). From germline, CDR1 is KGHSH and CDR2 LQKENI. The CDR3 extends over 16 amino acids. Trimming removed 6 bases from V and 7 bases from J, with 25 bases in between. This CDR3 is CASSHRTEHKTGEQYF. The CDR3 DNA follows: TGTGCCAGCTCGCATAGGACAGAGCACAAAACCGGGGAGCAGTACTTC.

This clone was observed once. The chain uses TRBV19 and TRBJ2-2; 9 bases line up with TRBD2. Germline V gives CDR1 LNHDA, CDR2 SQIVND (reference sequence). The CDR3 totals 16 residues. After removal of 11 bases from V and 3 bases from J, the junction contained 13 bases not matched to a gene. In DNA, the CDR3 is TGTGCCGCCTCCCCATTGGCTAGCGGGGACACCGGGGAGCTGTTTTTT. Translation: CAASPLASGDTGELFF.

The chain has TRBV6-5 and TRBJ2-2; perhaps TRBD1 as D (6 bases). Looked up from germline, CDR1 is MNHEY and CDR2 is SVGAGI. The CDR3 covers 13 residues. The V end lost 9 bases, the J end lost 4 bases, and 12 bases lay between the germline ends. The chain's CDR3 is CARGARGTGELFF. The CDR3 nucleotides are TGTGCCAGGGGGGCCCGGGGCACCGGGGAGCTGTTTTTT.

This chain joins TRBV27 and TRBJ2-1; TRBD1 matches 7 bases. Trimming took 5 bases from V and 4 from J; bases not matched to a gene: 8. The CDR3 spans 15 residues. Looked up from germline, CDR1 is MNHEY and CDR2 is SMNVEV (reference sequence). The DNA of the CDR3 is TGTGCCAGCAGTGGGGACAGCCTCTTTTACAATGAGCAGTTCTTC. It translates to CASSGDSLFYNEQFF.

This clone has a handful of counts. The CDR3 sequence: CASGTGSWAGELFF. CDR3 DNA sequence: TGCGCCAGCGGGACAGGCTCATGGGCCGGGGAGCTGTTTTTT. The genes are TRBV10-2 and TRBJ2-2, with TRBD1 identical over 8 bases. Trimming at V came to 8 bases and at J to 6 bases, leaving 8 bases not matched to a gene. CDR3 length: 14 residues. Germline CDR1 reads WSHSY; CDR2 reads SAAADI.

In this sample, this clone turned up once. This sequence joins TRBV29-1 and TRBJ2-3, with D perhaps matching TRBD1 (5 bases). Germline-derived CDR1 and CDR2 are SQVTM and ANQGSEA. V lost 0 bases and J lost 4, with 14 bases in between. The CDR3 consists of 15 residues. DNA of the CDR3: TGCAGCGTTGAAGAAACCACCAGGGTTGCAGATACGCAGTATTTT. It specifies CSVEETTRVADTQYF.

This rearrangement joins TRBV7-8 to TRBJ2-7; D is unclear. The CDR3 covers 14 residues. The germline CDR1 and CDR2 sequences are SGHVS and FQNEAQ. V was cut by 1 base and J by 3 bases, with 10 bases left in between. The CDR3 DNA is TGTGCCAGCAGCTTAGTAGGCAGCCACTACGAGCAGTACTTC. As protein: CASSLVGSHYEQYF.

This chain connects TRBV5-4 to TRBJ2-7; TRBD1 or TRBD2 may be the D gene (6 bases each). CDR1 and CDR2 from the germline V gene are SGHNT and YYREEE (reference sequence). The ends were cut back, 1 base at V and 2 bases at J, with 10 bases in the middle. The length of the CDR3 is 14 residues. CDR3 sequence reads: CASSLWGAAYEQYF. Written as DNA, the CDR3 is TGTGCCAGCAGCTTGTGGGGGGCCGCCTACGAGCAGTACTTC.

CDR3 nucleotide sequence: TGTGCCAGCAGCTACCGGGAAAACTCCTACAATGAGCAGTTCTTC. It codes for CASSYRENSYNEQFF. V is TRBV7-9 and J is TRBJ2-1, with D possibly TRBD2 on 5 matching bases. The CDR3 is made up of 15 amino acids. V shed 4 bases and J shed 0 bases, with 10 bases lying between them. In germline, CDR1 is SEHNR, CDR2 FQNEAQ (reference sequence). Using reference TRBV7-9 and TRBJ2-1 for the parts outside the CDR3, the full variable domain is DTGVSQNPRHKITKRGQNVTFRCDPISEHNRLYWYRQTLGQGPEFLTYFQNEAQLEKSRLLSDRFSAERPKGSFSTLEIQRTEQGDSAMYLCASSYRENSYNEQFFGPGTRLTVL.

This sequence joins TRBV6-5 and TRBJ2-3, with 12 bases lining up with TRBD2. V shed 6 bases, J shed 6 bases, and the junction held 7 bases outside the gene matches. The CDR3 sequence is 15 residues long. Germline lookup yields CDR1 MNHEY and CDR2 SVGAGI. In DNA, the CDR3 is TGTGCCAGCAGCAGACTAGCGGGAGATGGTGATACGCAGTATTTT. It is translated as CASSRLAGDGDTQYF.

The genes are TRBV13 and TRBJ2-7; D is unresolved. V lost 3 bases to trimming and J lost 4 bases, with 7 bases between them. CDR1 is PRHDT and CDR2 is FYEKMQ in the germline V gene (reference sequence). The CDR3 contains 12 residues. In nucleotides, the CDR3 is TGTGCCAGCAGCTTTTGGTCGTACGAGCAGTACTTC. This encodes CASSFWSYEQYF.

The CDR3 protein is CASSDSTLGGGVGYTEAFF. CDR3 DNA: TGTGCCAGCAGTGACTCGACCCTTGGAGGGGGCGTAGGGTACACTGAAGCTTTCTTT. The rearrangement links TRBV6-4 to TRBJ1-1; 7 nucleotides align to TRBD1. This CDR3 has 19 residues. V shed 0 bases and J 3 bases; nucleotides not matched to a gene: 16. Germline V gene lookup returns CDR1 MRHNA and CDR2 SNTAGT.

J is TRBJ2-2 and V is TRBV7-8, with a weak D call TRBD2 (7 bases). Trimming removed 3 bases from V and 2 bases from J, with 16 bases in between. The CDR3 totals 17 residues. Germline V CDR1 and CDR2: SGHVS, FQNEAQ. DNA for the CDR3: TGTGCCAGCAGCTTCTTTCGGGGGGCCGGTAACACCGGGGAGCTGTTTTTT. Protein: CASSFFRGAGNTGELFF.

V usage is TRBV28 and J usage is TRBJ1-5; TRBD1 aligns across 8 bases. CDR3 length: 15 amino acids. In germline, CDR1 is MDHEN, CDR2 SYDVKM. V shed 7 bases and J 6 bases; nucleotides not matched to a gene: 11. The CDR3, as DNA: TGTGCCAGCACCCCAGGGGGCCCTTTCTCTCAGCCCCAGCATTTT. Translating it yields CASTPGGPFSQPQHF.

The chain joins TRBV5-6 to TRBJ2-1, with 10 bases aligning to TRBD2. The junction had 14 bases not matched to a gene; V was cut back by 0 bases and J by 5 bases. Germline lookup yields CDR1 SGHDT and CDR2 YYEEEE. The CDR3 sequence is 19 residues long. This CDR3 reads CASSLAVPRRTSGNNEQFF. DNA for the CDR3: TGTGCCAGCAGCTTGGCCGTCCCTAGGAGGACTAGCGGCAACAATGAGCAGTTCTTC.

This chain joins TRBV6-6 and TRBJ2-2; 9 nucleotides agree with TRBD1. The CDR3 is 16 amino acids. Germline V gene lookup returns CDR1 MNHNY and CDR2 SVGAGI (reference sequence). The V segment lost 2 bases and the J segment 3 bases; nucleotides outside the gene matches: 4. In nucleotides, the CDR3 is TGTGCCAGCAGTTACGGACAGGGGACTTACACCGGGGAGCTGTTTTTT. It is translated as CASSYGQGTYTGELFF.

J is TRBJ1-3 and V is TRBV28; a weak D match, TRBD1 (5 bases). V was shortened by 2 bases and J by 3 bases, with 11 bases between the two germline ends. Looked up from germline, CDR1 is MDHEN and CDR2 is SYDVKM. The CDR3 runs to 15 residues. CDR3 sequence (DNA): TGTGCCAGCAGTTTAGCGGGGGTTAGTGGAAACACCATATATTTT. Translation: CASSLAGVSGNTIYF.

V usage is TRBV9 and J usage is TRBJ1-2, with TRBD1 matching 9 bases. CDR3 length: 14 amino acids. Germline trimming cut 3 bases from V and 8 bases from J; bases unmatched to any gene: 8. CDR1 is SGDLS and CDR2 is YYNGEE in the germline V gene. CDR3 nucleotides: TGTGCCAGCAGCGCCCTACAGGGGGCGGACGGCTACACCTTC. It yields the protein CASSALQGADGYTF.

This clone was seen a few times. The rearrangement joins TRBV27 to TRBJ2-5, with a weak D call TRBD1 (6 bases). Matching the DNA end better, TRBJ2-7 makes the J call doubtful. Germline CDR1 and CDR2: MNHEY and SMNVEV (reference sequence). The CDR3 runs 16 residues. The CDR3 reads CASSFASGDTSYEQYF. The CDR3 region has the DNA TGTGCCAGCAGTTTCGCCTCTGGGGACACTTCCTACGAGCAGTACTTC.

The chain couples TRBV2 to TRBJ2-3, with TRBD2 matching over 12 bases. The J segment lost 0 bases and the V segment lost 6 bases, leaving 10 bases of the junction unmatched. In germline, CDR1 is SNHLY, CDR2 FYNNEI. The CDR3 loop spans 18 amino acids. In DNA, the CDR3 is TGTGCCAGCAGGTTCGGGACTAGCGGGCCTACTAGCACAGATACGCAGTATTTT. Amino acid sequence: CASRFGTSGPTSTDTQYF.

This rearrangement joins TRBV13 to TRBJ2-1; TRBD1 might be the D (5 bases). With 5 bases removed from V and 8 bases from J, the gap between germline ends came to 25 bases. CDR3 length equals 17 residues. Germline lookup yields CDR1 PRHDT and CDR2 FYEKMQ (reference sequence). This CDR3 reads CASSLRSDRIWGDEQFF. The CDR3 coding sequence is TGTGCCAGCAGCCTCCGCTCGGACCGGATTTGGGGCGATGAGCAGTTCTTC. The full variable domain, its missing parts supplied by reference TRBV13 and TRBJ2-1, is AAGVIQSPRHLIKEKRETATLKCYPIPRHDTVYWYQQGPGQDPQFLISFYEKMQSDKGSIPDRFSAQQFSDYHSELNMSSLELGDSALYFCASSLRSDRIWGDEQFFGPGTRLTVL.

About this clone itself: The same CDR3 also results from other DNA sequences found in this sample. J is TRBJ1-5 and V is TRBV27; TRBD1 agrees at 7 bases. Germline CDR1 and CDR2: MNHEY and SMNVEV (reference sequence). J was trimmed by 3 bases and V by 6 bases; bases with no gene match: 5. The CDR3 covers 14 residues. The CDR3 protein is CASSPTGNNQPQHF. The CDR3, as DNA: TGTGCCAGCAGCCCGACAGGGAACAATCAGCCCCAGCATTTT.

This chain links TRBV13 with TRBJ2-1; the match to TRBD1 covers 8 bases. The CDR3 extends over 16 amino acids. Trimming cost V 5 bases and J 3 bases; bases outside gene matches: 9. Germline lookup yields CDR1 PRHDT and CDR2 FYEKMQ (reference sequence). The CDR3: CASSIRGQELYNEQFF. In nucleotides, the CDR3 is TGTGCCAGCAGCATCAGGGGGCAGGAGCTCTACAATGAGCAGTTCTTC.

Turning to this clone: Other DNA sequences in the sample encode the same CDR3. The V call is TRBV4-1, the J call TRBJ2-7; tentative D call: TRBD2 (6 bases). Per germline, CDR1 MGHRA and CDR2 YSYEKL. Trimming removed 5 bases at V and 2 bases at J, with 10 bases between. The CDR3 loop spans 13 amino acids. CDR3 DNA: TGCGCCAGCAGCTCCCGACTAGCCTACGAGCAGTACTTC. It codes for CASSSRLAYEQYF.

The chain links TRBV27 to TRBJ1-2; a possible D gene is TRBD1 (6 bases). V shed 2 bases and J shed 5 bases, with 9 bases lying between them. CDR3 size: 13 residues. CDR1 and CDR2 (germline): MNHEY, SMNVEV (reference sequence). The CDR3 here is CASSLGTPYGYTF. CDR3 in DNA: TGTGCCAGCAGTTTAGGGACACCTTATGGCTACACCTTC.

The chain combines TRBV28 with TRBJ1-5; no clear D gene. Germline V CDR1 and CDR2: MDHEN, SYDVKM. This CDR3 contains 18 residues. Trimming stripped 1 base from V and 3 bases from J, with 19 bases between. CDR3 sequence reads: CASSLSFIRGAVNQPQHF. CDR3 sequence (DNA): TGTGCCAGCAGTTTATCCTTTATACGGGGTGCCGTCAATCAGCCCCAGCATTTT.

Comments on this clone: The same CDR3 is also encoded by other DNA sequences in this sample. CDR3 nucleotide sequence: TGTGCCAGCAGTTTCCGGGGTACCTACAATGAGCAGTTCTTC. This codes for CASSFRGTYNEQFF. V usage is TRBV28 and J usage is TRBJ2-1; weak D call: TRBD2 (5 bases). V lost 3 bases, J lost 2 bases, and 8 bases lay in between. The CDR3 consists of 14 residues. CDR1 and CDR2 from the germline V gene are MDHEN and SYDVKM. Together with reference TRBV28 and TRBJ2-1, the CDR3 gives the full variable domain: DVKVTQSSRYLVKRTGEKVFLECVQDMDHENMFWYRQDPGLGLRLIYFSYDVKMKEKGDIPEGYSVSREKKERFSLILESASTNQTSMYLCASSFRGTYNEQFFGPGTRLTVL.

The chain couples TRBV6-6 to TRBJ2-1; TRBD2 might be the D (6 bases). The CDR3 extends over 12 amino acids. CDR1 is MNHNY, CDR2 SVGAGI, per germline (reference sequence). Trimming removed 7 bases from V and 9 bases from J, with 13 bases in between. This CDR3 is CASNHLGGEQFF. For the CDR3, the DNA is TGTGCCAGCAACCACCTCGGGGGTGAGCAGTTCTTC.